A selection of T cell receptor beta chains follows, all from one sample in a study of T cell responses to AZD1222 COVID-19 vaccine. Sequencing used immunoSEQ multiplex PCR; TCRdb keeps in-frame clones, though not all of them. The data show approximately 170,000 clones, with 80% to 95% seen just once and roughly 1.6% held by the top ten. Sequenced here: peripheral blood, sampled on day 0 of AZD1222 vaccination. The receptor set was obtained from an adult in good health. Each CDR3 is given with its conserved first and last residue.

j_call	v_call	cdr3_aa
TRBJ1-1	TRBV5-1	CASSLSGELTEAFF
TRBJ2-7	TRBV11-2	CASSLIHSSWEQYF
TRBJ2-7	TRBV27	CASSDIRGTGGLGQYF
TRBJ1-5	TRBV18	CASSQDSYQPQHF
TRBJ2-1	TRBV5-5	CASSLGGGRAPEQFF
TRBJ2-5	TRBV7-2	CASSLSPWDRETQYF
TRBJ2-1	TRBV19	CASRQTRGTGVYEQFF
TRBJ2-7	TRBV7-9	CASSLVGRLRLDEQYF
TRBJ2-5	TRBV5-8	CASSFGVQVETQYF
TRBJ2-7	TRBV5-1	CASSPDYTSSYEQYF
TRBJ2-2	TRBV7-3	CASSLSGRAGELFF
TRBJ1-1	TRBV7-3	CASSPNIGSFTEAFF
TRBJ1-2	TRBV10-2	CASSATGEGYGYTF
TRBJ1-5	TRBV3-1/TRBV3-2	CASSPGRGQPQHF
TRBJ2-1	TRBV7-6	CASSPAGTSNEQFF
TRBJ1-3	TRBV4-2	CASTYEDRSGNTIYF
TRBJ2-3	TRBV9	CASSVDAISTDTQYF
TRBJ2-1	TRBV7-9	CASSLAGGPVNEQFF
TRBJ2-7	TRBV5-1	CASSLDLGETYEQYF
TRBJ2-3	TRBV7-2	CASSLGNLAGTTDTQYF
TRBJ1-3	TRBV15	CATSSLSTLGNTIYF
TRBJ2-1	TRBV5-5	CASSPGQTPNNEQFF
TRBJ2-6	TRBV11-2	CASSSLRDRVSGANVLTF
TRBJ2-3	TRBV5-1	CASSFGRGAVTDTQYF
TRBJ1-5	TRBV19	CATRIGNQPQHF
TRBJ1-5	TRBV24-1	CATSDFGQAVNQPQHF
TRBJ1-6	TRBV7-9	CASSSYGGGRGGSPLHF
TRBJ1-1	TRBV10-2	CASSEIGREAFF
TRBJ2-1	TRBV19	CASSIEHLLRNEQFF
TRBJ1-5	TRBV2	CASLKEGQGNQPQHF
TRBJ1-1	TRBV6-5	CASSWGGRTEAFF
TRBJ2-6	TRBV5-1	CASTHGRGIDSGANVLTF
TRBJ2-1	TRBV6-1	CASSDGQVSGQFF
TRBJ2-3	TRBV6-5	CASSYSLGADTQYF
TRBJ2-5	TRBV7-9	CASSLGRTSGGPETQYF
TRBJ1-4	TRBV12-5	CASGLTNVQGSGEKLFF
TRBJ2-7	TRBV27	CASSLKGAPYEQYF
TRBJ2-5	TRBV7-9	CASSLYETQYF
TRBJ1-1	TRBV18	CASSPGIGVGMNTEAFF
TRBJ1-6	TRBV6-2/TRBV6-3	CASSSFLTAYSPLHF
TRBJ1-1	TRBV18	CASSPPGRATEAFF
TRBJ1-5	TRBV19	CASSIGRGTGNQPQHF
TRBJ1-5	TRBV5-5	CASSSTGQGSWQPQHF
TRBJ1-6	TRBV18	CASSPSPGAPLHF
TRBJ2-7	TRBV5-4	CASSLLTGGVGQYEQYF
TRBJ1-6	TRBV5-1	CASSLNQGAYNSPLHF
TRBJ1-2	TRBV19	CASRRLGDTNYGYTF
TRBJ2-7	TRBV4-2	CASSQGPTGGGLEQYF
TRBJ1-2	TRBV5-1	CASSVVTGGPYGYTF
TRBJ1-2	TRBV12-3/TRBV12-4	CASSLTGQRGYTF